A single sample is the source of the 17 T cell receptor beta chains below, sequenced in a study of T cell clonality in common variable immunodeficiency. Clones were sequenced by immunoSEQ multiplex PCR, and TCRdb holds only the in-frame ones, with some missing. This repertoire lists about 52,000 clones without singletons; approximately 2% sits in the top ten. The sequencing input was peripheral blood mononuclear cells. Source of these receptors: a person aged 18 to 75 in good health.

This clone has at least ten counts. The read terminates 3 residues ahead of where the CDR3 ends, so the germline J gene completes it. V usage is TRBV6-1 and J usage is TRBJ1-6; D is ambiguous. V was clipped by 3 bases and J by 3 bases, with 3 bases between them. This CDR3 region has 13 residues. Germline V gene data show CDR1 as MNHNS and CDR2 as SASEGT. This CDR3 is CASSDSYNSPLHF. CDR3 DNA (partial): TGTGCCAGCAGTGACAGCTATAATTCACCC.

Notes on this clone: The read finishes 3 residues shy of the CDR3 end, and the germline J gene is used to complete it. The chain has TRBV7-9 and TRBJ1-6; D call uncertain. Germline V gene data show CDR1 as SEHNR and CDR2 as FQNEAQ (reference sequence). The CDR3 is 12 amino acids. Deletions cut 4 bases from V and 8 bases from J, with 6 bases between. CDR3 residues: CASSSIDSPLHF. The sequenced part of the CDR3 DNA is TGTGCCAGCAGCTCTATAGATTCACCC.

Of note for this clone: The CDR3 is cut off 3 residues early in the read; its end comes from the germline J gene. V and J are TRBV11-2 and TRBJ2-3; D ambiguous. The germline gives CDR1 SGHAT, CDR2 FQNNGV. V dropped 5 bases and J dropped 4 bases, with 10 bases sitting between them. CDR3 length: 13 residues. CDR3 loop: CASSPPGADTQYF. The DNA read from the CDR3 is TGTGCCAGCAGCCCTCCCGGTGCAGATACG.

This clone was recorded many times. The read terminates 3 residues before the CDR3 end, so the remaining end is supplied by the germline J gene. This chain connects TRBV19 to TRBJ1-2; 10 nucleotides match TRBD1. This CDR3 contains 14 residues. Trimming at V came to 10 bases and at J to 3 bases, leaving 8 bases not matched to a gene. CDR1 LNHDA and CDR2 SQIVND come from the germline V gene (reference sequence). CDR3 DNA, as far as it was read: TGTGCCATAGAGGCCGGGACAGGGGACTATGGC. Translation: CAIEAGTGDYG. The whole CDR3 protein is CAIEAGTGDYGYTF.

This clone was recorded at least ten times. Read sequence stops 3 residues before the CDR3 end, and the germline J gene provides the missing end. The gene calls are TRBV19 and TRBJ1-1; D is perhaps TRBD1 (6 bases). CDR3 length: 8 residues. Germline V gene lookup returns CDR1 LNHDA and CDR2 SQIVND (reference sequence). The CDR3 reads CATGVAFF. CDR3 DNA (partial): TGTGCCACAGGGGTG. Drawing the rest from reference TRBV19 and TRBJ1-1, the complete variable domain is DGGITQSPKYLFRKEGQNVTLSCEQNLNHDAMYWYRQDPGQGLRLIYYSQIVNDFQKGDIAEGYSVSREKKESFPLTVTSAQKNPTAFYLCATGVAFFGQGTRLTVV.

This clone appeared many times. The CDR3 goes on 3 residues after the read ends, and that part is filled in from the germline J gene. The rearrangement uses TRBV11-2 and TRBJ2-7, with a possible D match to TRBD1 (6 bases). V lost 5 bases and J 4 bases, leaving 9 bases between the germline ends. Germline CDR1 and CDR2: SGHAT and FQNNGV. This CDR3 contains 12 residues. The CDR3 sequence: CASSADRYEQYF. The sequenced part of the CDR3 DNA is TGTGCCAGCAGCGCGGACAGATACGAG. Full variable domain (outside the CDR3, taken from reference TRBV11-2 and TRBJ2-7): EAGVAQSPRYKIIEKRQSVAFWCNPISGHATLYWYQQILGQGPKLLIQFQNNGVVDDSQLPKDRFSAERLKGVDSTLKIQPAKLEDSAVYLCASSADRYEQYFGPGTRLTVT.

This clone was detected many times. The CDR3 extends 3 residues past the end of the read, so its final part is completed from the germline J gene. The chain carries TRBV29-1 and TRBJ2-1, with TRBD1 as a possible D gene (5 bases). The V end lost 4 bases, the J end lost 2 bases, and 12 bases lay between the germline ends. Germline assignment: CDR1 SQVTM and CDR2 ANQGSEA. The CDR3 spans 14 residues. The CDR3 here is CSVAVAGPYNEQFF. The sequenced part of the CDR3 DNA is TGCAGCGTTGCCGTGGCAGGGCCCTACAATGAG.

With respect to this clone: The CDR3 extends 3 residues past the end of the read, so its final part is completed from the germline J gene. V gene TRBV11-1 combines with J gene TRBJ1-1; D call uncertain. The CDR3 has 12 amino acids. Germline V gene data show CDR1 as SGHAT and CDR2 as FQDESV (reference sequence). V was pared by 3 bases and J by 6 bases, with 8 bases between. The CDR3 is CASSLSRAEAFF. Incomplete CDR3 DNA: TGTGCCAGCAGCTTGTCCCGTGCTGAA.

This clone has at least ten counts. CDR3 bases read: TGTGCCTGGAGTGAGGGGATGGGTTATGGC. Translated, it gives CAWSEGMGYG. Given in full, the CDR3 is CAWSEGMGYGYTF. V usage is TRBV30 and J usage is TRBJ1-2; tentatively, D is TRBD1 (5 bases). Read coverage stops 3 residues before the CDR3 terminus; the germline J gene supplies the remainder. Trimming shortened V by 1 base and J by 5 bases, and 11 bases separated the two germline ends. The germline gives CDR1 GTSNPN, CDR2 SVGIG (reference sequence). This CDR3 has 13 amino acids.

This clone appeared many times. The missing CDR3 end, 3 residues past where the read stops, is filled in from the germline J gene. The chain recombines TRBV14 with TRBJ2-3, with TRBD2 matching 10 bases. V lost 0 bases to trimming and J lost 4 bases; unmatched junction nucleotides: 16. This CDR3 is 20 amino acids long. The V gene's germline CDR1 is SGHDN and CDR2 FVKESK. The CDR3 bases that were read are TGTGCCAGCAGCCAAGAAGATAGCGGGAGGATTGTGGGGTTCCCAGATACG. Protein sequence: CASSQEDSGRIVGFPDT. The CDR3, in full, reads CASSQEDSGRIVGFPDTQYF. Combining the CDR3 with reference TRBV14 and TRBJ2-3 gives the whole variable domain EAGVTQFPSHSVIEKGQTVTLRCDPISGHDNLYWYRRVMGKEIKFLLHFVKESKQDESGMPNNRFLAERTGGTYSTLKVQPAELEDSGVYFCASSQEDSGRIVGFPDTQYFGPGTRLTVL.

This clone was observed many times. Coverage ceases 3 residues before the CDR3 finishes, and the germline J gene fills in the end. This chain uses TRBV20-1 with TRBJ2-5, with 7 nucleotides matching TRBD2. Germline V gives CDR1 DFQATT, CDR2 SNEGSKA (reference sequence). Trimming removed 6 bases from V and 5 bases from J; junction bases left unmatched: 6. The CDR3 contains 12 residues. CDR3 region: CSAATSSETQYF. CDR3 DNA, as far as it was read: TGCAGTGCCGCGACTAGCAGTGAGACC.

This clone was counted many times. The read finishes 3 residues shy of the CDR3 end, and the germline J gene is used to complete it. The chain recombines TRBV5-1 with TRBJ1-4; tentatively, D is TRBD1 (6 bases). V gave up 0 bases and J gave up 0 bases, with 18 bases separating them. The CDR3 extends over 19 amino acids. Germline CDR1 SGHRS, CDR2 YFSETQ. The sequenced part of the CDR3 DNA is TGCGCCAGCAGCTTGGGGACAGACTCACTGGACGCAACTAATGAAAAA. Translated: CASSLGTDSLDATNEK. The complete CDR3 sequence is CASSLGTDSLDATNEKLFF. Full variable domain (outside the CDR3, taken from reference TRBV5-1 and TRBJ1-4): KAGVTQTPRYLIKTRGQQVTLSCSPISGHRSVSWYQQTPGQGLQFLFEYFSETQRNKGNFPGRFSGRQFSNSRSEMNVSTLELGDSALYLCASSLGTDSLDATNEKLFFGSGTQLSVL.

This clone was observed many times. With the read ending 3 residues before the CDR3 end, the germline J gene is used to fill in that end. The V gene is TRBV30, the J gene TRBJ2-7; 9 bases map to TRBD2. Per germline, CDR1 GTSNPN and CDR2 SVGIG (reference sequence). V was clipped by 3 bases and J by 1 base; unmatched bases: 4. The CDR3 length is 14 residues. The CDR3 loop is CAWRIAGESYEQYF. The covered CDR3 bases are TGTGCCTGGAGGATAGCGGGAGAATCCTACGAG.

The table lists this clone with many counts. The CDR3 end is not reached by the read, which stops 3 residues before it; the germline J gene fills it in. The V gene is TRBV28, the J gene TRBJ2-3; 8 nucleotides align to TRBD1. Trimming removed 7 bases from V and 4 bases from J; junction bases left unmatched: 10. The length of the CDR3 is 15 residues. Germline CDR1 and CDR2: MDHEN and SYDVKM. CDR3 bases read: TGTGCCAGCACCCCGGCAGGCAGGGGGCCAGATACG. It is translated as CASTPAGRGPDT. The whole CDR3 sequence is CASTPAGRGPDTQYF.

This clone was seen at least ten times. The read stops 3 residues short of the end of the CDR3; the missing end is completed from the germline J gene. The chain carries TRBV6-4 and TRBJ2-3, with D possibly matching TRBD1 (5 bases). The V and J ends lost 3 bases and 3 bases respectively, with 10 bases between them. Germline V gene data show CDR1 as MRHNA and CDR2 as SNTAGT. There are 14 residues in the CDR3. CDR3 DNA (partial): TGTGCCAGCAGTGAGCAGGGCGGTACAGATACG. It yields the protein CASSEQGGTDT. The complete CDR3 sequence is CASSEQGGTDTQYF.

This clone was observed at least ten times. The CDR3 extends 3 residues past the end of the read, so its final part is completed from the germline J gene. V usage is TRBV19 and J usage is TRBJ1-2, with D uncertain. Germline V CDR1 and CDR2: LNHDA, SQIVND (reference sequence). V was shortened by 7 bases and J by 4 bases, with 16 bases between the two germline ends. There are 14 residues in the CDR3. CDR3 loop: CASNPNEGRYGYTF. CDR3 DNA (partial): TGTGCCAGTAACCCCAACGAAGGGCGCTATGGC.

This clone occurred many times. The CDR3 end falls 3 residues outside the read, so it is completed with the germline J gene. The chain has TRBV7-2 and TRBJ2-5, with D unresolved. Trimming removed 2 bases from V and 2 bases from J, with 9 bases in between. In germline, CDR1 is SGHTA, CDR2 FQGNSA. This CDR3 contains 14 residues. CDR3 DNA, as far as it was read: TGTGCCAGCAGCTTATCGTGGGCTCAAGAGACC. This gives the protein CASSLSWAQET. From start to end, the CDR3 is CASSLSWAQETQYF.